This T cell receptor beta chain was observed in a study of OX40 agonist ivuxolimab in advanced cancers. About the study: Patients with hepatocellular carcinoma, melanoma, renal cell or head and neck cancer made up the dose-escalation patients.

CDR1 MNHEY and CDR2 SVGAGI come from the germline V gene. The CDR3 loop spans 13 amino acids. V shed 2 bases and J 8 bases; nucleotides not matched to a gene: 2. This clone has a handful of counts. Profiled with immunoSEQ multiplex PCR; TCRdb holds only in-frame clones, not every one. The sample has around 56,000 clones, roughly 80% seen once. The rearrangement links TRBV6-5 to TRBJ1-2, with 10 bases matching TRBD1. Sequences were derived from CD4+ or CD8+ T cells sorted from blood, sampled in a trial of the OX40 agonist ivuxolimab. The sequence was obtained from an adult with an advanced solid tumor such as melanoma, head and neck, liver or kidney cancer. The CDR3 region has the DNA TGTGCCAGCAGTTACGGACAGGGGGGCGGCTACACCTTC. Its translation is CASSYGQGGGYTF.